The 19 T cell receptor beta chains given below trace back to one sample, sequenced in a study of cytomegalovirus exposure and HLA in healthy donors. In the PCR, 60 Vbeta and 13 Jbeta primers were used. Here immunoSEQ multiplex PCR was the method, and the copy in TCRdb shows in-frame clones only, minus some. The sample comprises 170,000 or so clones, about 80% of which are singletons, and more than 3.5% rests with the top ten. Sequencing input: PBMCs. All receptors come from a woman aged 55-70 years in good health and CMV-seropositive.

This chain joins TRBV7-8 and TRBJ2-5; 12 positions match TRBD2. V shed 5 bases, J shed 5 bases, and the junction held 9 bases outside the gene matches. The CDR3 runs 16 residues. Per germline, CDR1 SGHVS and CDR2 FQNEAQ. The CDR3 loop is CASSPTASGRAETQYF. CDR3 nucleotide sequence: TGTGCCAGCAGCCCTACCGCTAGCGGGAGGGCCGAGACCCAGTACTTC.

The V call is TRBV21-1, the J call TRBJ2-5; the table's TRBD2 call for D was not verified on the DNA. TRBV21-1 is a documented pseudogene. The CDR3 spans 16 residues. The CDR3 protein is CASSSRLAGGRETQYF. CDR3 in DNA: TGTGCCAGCAGCTCTCGACTAGCGGGAGGGCGGGAGACCCAGTACTTC.

V usage is TRBV2 and J usage is TRBJ1-4; D might be TRBD1 (6 bases). Trimming removed 1 base from V and 12 bases from J, with 15 bases in between. This CDR3 region has 14 residues. The germline CDR1 and CDR2 sequences are SNHLY and FYNNEI. The CDR3 region has the DNA TGTGCCAGCAGTGAAGGGACAGCCCTAGAGGAACTGTTTTTT. Translation: CASSEGTALEELFF.

The chain joins TRBV27 to TRBJ2-6, with D possibly being TRBD1 (6 bases). V was clipped by 8 bases and J by 0 bases, with 14 bases between them. CDR1 is MNHEY, CDR2 SMNVEV, per germline (reference sequence). The CDR3 loop spans 16 amino acids. The CDR3 spells CASSAQGFSGANVLTF. CDR3 nucleotide sequence: TGTGCCAGCTCTGCACAGGGCTTCTCTGGGGCCAACGTCCTGACTTTC. Full variable domain (remainder filled in from reference TRBV27 and TRBJ2-6): EAQVTQNPRYLITVTGKKLTVTCSQNMNHEYMSWYRQDPGLGLRQIYYSMNVEVTDKGDVPEGYKVSRKEKRNFPLILESPSPNQTSLYFCASSAQGFSGANVLTFGAGSRLTVL.

CDR3: CASSLQSGTTGYNEQFF. Written as DNA, the CDR3 is TGCGCCAGCAGCTTACAATCCGGGACAACCGGATACAATGAGCAGTTCTTC. This chain joins TRBV5-1 and TRBJ2-1; a weak D match, TRBD1 (6 bases). The germline V gene encodes CDR1 SGHRS and CDR2 YFSETQ. The CDR3 has 17 amino acids. The V end was cut by 2 bases, the J end by 4 bases, with 19 bases between.

J is TRBJ1-6 and V is TRBV2, with 7 bases lining up with TRBD1. The CDR3 runs to 12 residues. The V and J ends lost 11 bases and 8 bases, in that order; junction bases with no gene match: 6. Germline V gene sequence: CDR1 SNHLY, CDR2 FYNNEI. CDR3 residues: CAVRGEDSPLHF. The DNA of the CDR3 is TGTGCCGTCAGGGGGGAGGATTCACCCCTCCACTTT.

This clone showed up just a few times. The V gene is TRBV30, the J gene TRBJ1-4; 8 bases fit TRBD1. Trimming removed 6 bases from V and 7 bases from J; junction bases left unmatched: 10. CDR3 length: 14 residues. Germline V gene data show CDR1 as GTSNPN and CDR2 as SVGIG (reference sequence). The CDR3 DNA sequence: TGTGCCTGTGATCTTACAGGGGGGGGTGAAAAACTGTTTTTT. Its translation is CACDLTGGGEKLFF. The full variable domain, with the rest looked up from reference TRBV30 and TRBJ1-4, is SQTIHQWPATLVQPVGSPLSLECTVEGTSNPNLYWYRQAAGRGLQLLFYSVGIGQISSEVPQNLSASRPQDRQFILSSKKLLLSDSGFYLCACDLTGGGEKLFFGSGTQLSVL.

The gene calls are TRBV7-2 and TRBJ2-5; D may be TRBD2 (6 bases). V lost 4 bases, J lost 5 bases, and 17 bases lay in between. Germline lookup yields CDR1 SGHTA and CDR2 FQGNSA. The CDR3 is made up of 15 amino acids. DNA for the CDR3: TGTGCCAGCAGCTGGGGACTGGGGAGCGGGGAGACCCAGTACTTC. Translated, it gives CASSWGLGSGETQYF.

This clone was counted a few times. The gene calls are TRBV2 and TRBJ2-7; the D gene is possibly TRBD1 (5 bases). Trimming took off 1 base at V and 3 bases at J, with 10 bases between the two ends. The CDR3 length is 14 residues. CDR1 is SNHLY, CDR2 FYNNEI, per germline. CDR3 nucleotides: TGTGCCAGCAGTGAAGGAGACAGCCGCTACGAGCAGTACTTC. This translates into CASSEGDSRYEQYF.

The chain uses TRBV30 and TRBJ2-3; D is possibly TRBD1 (7 bases). Germline CDR1 GTSNPN, CDR2 SVGIG (reference sequence). The CDR3 totals 14 residues. V shed 4 bases and J shed 4 bases, with 15 bases lying between them. CDR3 nucleotide sequence: TGTGCCTGGAAAAGGCAGGGGGGTGCAGATACGCAGTATTTT. Translation: CAWKRQGGADTQYF.

The V and J genes are TRBV4-2 and TRBJ2-3; TRBD2 matches 7 bases. The CDR3 has 17 amino acids. Germline V CDR1 and CDR2: LGHNA, YNFKEQ. V shed 4 bases and J 4 bases; nucleotides not matched to a gene: 14. CDR3 in amino acids: CASSPGRAGTRADTQYF. CDR3 DNA: TGTGCCAGCAGCCCGGGTAGAGCGGGGACTCGGGCAGATACGCAGTATTTT.

This clone was seen a handful of times. The same CDR3 can be traced to other DNA sequences in this sample. V and J are TRBV7-2 and TRBJ1-5; 7 nucleotides agree with TRBD1. Germline CDR1 reads SGHTA; CDR2 reads FQGNSA. The J segment lost 0 bases and the V segment lost 1 base, leaving 3 bases of the junction unmatched. The CDR3 has 16 amino acids. CDR3 bases: TGTGCCAGCAGCTTAGATTCAGGGGGTAGCAATCAGCCCCAGCATTTT. Amino acids: CASSLDSGGSNQPQHF.

This chain links TRBV5-1 with TRBJ2-5; TRBD2 matches 7 bases. In germline, CDR1 is SGHRS, CDR2 YFSETQ. The CDR3 loop spans 14 amino acids. The V and J ends lost 2 bases and 5 bases, in that order; junction bases with no gene match: 6. Here the CDR3 DNA reads TGCGCCAGCAGCTTACGGGAGGTCTGGGAGACCCAGTACTTC. Encoded protein: CASSLREVWETQYF. The entire variable domain, with the rest obtained from reference TRBV5-1 and TRBJ2-5, is as follows: KAGVTQTPRYLIKTRGQQVTLSCSPISGHRSVSWYQQTPGQGLQFLFEYFSETQRNKGNFPGRFSGRQFSNSRSEMNVSTLELGDSALYLCASSLREVWETQYFGPGTRLLVL.

The V gene is TRBV28, the J gene TRBJ2-7; no clear D. CDR1 MDHEN and CDR2 SYDVKM come from the germline V gene. Trimming took 5 bases from V and 3 from J, leaving 8 bases between them. There are 12 residues in the CDR3. The CDR3 DNA reads as TGTGCCAGCAGTCTATCCTACTACGAGCAGTACTTC. Translated: CASSLSYYEQYF.

V gene TRBV29-1 combines with J gene TRBJ2-3, with D possibly matching TRBD1 (5 bases). Germline CDR1 reads SQVTM; CDR2 reads ANQGSEA. The CDR3 has 12 amino acids. Trimming left V 4 bases short and J 4 bases short, with 9 bases between. DNA of the CDR3: TGCAGCGTTGGCAGGGTCCCAGATACGCAGTATTTT. Its protein product is CSVGRVPDTQYF.

The chain uses TRBV2 and TRBJ1-2, with 7 bases lining up with TRBD1. The CDR3 has 14 amino acids. Germline V gives CDR1 SNHLY, CDR2 FYNNEI. V lost 6 bases and J lost 5; bases outside the gene matches: 9. CDR3 sequence: CASSAGLDRYGYTF. The CDR3 DNA follows: TGTGCCAGCAGCGCCGGGCTGGACAGGTATGGCTACACCTTC. The full variable domain, in which reference TRBV2 and TRBJ1-2 provide the parts outside the CDR3, is EPEVTQTPSHQVTQMGQEVILRCVPISNHLYFYWYRQILGQKVEFLVSFYNNEISEKSEIFDDQFSVERPDGSNFTLKIRSTKLEDSAMYFCASSAGLDRYGYTFGSGTRLTVV.

The chain carries TRBV5-4 and TRBJ1-2, with D maybe TRBD1 (6 bases). V lost 3 bases to trimming and J lost 8 bases, with 17 bases between them. Germline lookup yields CDR1 SGHNT and CDR2 YYREEE (reference sequence). CDR3 length: 14 amino acids. Written as DNA, the CDR3 is TGTGCCAGCAGCTCTGGGGGCGAGCATCGGGGCTACACCTTC. Translating gives CASSSGGEHRGYTF.

This chain uses TRBV18 with TRBJ1-2, with 8 bases that match TRBD1. CDR3 length: 14 residues. J gave up 6 bases and V 3 bases, and 6 bases lay outside the gene matches. The V gene's germline CDR1 is KGHSH and CDR2 LQKENI. CDR3 coding DNA: TGTGCCAGCTCACCTTCGGACAGGGTCGATGGCTACACCTTC. This sequence encodes CASSPSDRVDGYTF. Supplemented by reference TRBV18 and TRBJ1-2, the full variable domain reads NAGVMQNPRHLVRRRGQEARLRCSPMKGHSHVYWYRQLPEEGLKFMVYLQKENIIDESGMPKERFSAEFPKEGPSILRIQQVVRGDSAAYFCASSPSDRVDGYTFGSGTRLTVV.

The J gene is TRBJ2-5, the V gene TRBV2; D is perhaps TRBD1 (6 bases). V shed 3 bases and J shed 5 bases, with 13 bases lying between them. This CDR3 region has 14 residues. Per the germline V gene, CDR1 is SNHLY and CDR2 is FYNNEI. CDR3 region: CASSELRGRETQYF. The CDR3 bases are TGTGCCAGCAGTGAGCTCAGGGGCCGGGAGACCCAGTACTTC.